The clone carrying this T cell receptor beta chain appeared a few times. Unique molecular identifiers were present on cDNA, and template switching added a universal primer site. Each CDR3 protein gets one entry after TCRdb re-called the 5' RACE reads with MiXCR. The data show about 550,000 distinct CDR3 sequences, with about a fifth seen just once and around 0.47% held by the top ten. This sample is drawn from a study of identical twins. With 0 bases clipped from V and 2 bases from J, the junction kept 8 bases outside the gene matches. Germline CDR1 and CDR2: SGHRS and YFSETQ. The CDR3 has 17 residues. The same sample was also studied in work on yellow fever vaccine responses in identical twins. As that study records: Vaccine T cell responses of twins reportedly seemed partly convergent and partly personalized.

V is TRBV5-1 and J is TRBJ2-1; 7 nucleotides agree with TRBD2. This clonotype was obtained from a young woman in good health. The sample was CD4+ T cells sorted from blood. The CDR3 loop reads CASSLGLAGTTYNEQFF. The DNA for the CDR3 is TGCGCCAGCAGCTTGGGATTAGCGGGTACCACCTACAATGAGCAGTTCTTC.